Each of the 11 T cell receptor beta chains below was sequenced from the same sample in a study of molecular identifiers for immune sequencing clone quantification. TCRdb re-called the PCR reads with MiXCR, one entry per CDR3 protein. This sample has hundreds of thousands of distinct CDR3 sequences, with 20% to 25% found just once. Sequenced material: naive CD8+ T cells from blood, with Jurkat cell RNA spiked in. The subset was: FACS-sorted CD8+CD4-CCR7+CD45RA+ naive T cells. These receptor sequences come from a human donor in good health. Some libraries in this study had Jurkat cell RNA spiked in.

The chain joins TRBV4-1 to TRBJ2-3; 11 positions agree with TRBD1. CDR3 length: 14 amino acids. With V trimmed by 1 base and J by 6 bases, 0 bases remained unmatched. Germline CDR1 is MGHRA and CDR2 is YSYEKL. The CDR3 is CASSQGTGGDTQYF. The CDR3 bases are TGCGCCAGCAGCCAAGGGACAGGGGGCGATACGCAGTATTTT.

This clonotype was picked up a small number of times. The junction shows a germline mismatch at one end, possibly a read error. The CDR3 DNA reads TGTGCCAGCAGTTATCTGGGACCTGACAATGAGCAGTTCTTT. It is translated as CASSYLGPDNEQFF. This rearrangement joins TRBV6-5 to TRBJ2-1, with D perhaps matching TRBD1 or TRBD2 (5 bases each). Looked up from germline, CDR1 is MNHEY and CDR2 is SVGAGI. The CDR3 consists of 14 residues.

In this sample, this clonotype turned up many times. V and J are TRBV5-6 and TRBJ2-1; D gene uncertain. Trimming removed 4 bases at V and 12 bases at J, with 14 bases between. There are 12 residues in the CDR3. The germline gives CDR1 SGHDT, CDR2 YYEEEE. CDR3 in DNA: TGTGCCAGCAGCCCCTGGACCGGTCGGCAGTTCTTC. It encodes CASSPWTGRQFF.

This clonotype was detected only once. This may be a read error, as it is one base from a much larger clone. The chain recombines TRBV2 with TRBJ1-1; D unclear. V was cut by 9 bases and J by 1 base, with 9 bases left in between. The CDR3 contains 12 residues. Per germline, CDR1 SNHLY and CDR2 FYNNEI. The CDR3 reads CARTNPNTEAFF. The CDR3 coding sequence is TGTGCCAGGACAAACCCGAACACTGAAGCTTTCTTT.

This clonotype was detected ten times or more. The chain links TRBV25-1 to TRBJ2-7; D may be TRBD1 or TRBD2 (5 bases each). V was shortened by 6 bases and J by 5 bases, with 17 bases between the two germline ends. Germline assignment: CDR1 MGHDK and CDR2 SYGVNS. The CDR3 consists of 14 residues. The DNA of the CDR3 is TGTGCCAGCAGCTCCTCTCGAGGGGCAGACGAGCAGTACTTC. As protein: CASSSSRGADEQYF.

As for this clonotype: Possible read error: a much larger clone is one base away. Here the CDR3 reads CASSLVWWTEAFF. In DNA, the CDR3 is TGTGCCAGCAGTTTAGTTTGGTGGACTGAAGCTTTCTTT. The chain recombines TRBV12-3 or TRBV12-4 with TRBJ1-1; no clear D. This CDR3 spans 13 amino acids. V shed 1 base and J shed 5 bases, with 8 bases lying between them.

Comment on this clonotype: This may stem from a read error, because a much larger clone lies one nucleotide away. The chain employs TRBV13 and TRBJ2-5, with D perhaps assigned TRBD1 or TRBD2 (5 bases each). This CDR3 has 14 amino acids. Trimming took off 5 bases at V and 5 bases at J, with 15 bases between the two ends. From germline, CDR1 is PRHDT and CDR2 FYEKMQ (reference sequence). The CDR3 DNA reads as TGTGCCAGCAGCGGCATCCCCGGGACGGAGACCCAGTACTTC. Its protein product is CASSGIPGTETQYF.

For this clonotype: This sequence may be a read error, since a much larger clone differs from it by one base. This chain joins TRBV5-3 and TRBJ1-1, with D possibly matching TRBD1 (6 bases). TRBV5-3 is assigned to the ORF class and has an uncertain function. This CDR3 region has 15 residues. The CDR3, as DNA: TGTGCCAGCAGCTTCACAGGGCTCGGTTTCACTGAAGCTTTCTTT. This gives the protein CASSFTGLGFTEAFF.

Regarding this clonotype: An end of the junction differs from the germline gene, which may be a read error. The V call is TRBV5-3, the J call TRBJ2-1; 12 bases fit TRBD2. TRBV5-3 qualifies as an ORF whose function is uncertain. This CDR3 is built from 15 residues. The CDR3 region has the DNA TGTGCCAGCAGCTTGGTACTAGCGGGGGGCAGTGAGCAGTTCTTC. Its protein product is CASSLVLAGGSEQFF.

For this clonotype: This may stem from a read error, because a much larger clone lies one nucleotide away. The chain is built from TRBV7-2 and TRBJ2-7, with D possibly TRBD1 on 5 matching bases. The CDR3 contains 13 residues. V was pared by 5 bases and J by 6 bases, with 14 bases between. Germline values: CDR1 SGHTA, CDR2 FQGNSA. The CDR3 bases are TGTGCCAGCAGCATGTTCCAGGGCTTCGAGCAGTACTTC. Translating it yields CASSMFQGFEQYF.

A few counts support this clonotype. The J gene is TRBJ2-7, the V gene TRBV6-1; TRBD1 is a possible D gene (6 bases). Germline V gene data show CDR1 as MNHNS and CDR2 as SASEGT. Trimming removed 10 bases at V and 3 bases at J, with 16 bases between. There are 13 residues in the CDR3. This chain's CDR3 is CATPGQLVYEQYF. Here the CDR3 DNA reads TGTGCCACCCCTGGACAGTTGGTCTACGAGCAGTACTTC.